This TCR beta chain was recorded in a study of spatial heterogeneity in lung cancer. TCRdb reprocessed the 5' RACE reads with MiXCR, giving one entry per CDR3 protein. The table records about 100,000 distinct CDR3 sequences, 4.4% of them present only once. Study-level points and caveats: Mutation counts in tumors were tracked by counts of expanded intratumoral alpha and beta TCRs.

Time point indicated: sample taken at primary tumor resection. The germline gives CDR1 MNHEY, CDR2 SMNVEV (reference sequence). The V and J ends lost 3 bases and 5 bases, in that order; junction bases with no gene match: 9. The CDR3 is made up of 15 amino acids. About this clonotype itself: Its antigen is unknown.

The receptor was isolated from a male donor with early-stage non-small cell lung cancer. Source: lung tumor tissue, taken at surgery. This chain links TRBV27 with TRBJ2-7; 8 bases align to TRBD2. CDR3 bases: TGTGCCAGCAGTTTGGGCGGGAGGTCTGGCGACGAGCAGTACTTC. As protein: CASSLGGRSGDEQYF.